Listed below are T cell receptor beta chains from one sample, sequenced in a study of radiotherapy plus CTLA-4 blockade in lung cancer. TCRdb keeps only in-frame clones here, not all; method: immunoSEQ multiplex PCR. Seen here are about 82,000 clones, 60% to 80% observed once, and the top ten hold roughly an eighth. This specimen was peripheral blood, taken from a patient treated with radiotherapy plus ipilimumab. The receptors come from a human donor with non-small cell lung cancer that progressed on radiotherapy plus ipilimumab. Each CDR3 is given with its conserved first and last residue. The D gene is left open where the match is weak. Size is stated for part of the rows, as once, few or many counts, or as a class when the clone is expanded.

D gene: .; clone size: .; J gene: TRBJ1-5; CDR3 length: 13; V gene: TRBV2; CDR3 protein: CASRRDVNQPQHF; CDR3 DNA: TGTGCCAGCAGGCGGGATGTCAATCAGCCCCAGCATTTT
D gene: .; clone size: .; J gene: TRBJ2-1; CDR3 length: 13; V gene: TRBV6-1; CDR3 protein: CASSPRWYNEQFF; CDR3 DNA: TGTGCCAGCAGCCCCCGATGGTACAATGAGCAGTTCTTC
D gene: TRBD2; clone size: few; J gene: TRBJ2-7; CDR3 length: 15; V gene: TRBV6-1; CDR3 protein: CASSEETSGTYEQYF; CDR3 DNA: TGTGCCAGCAGTGAAGAAACTAGCGGAACCTACGAGCAGTACTTC
D gene: TRBD2; clone size: .; J gene: TRBJ2-5; CDR3 length: 14; V gene: TRBV4-1; CDR3 protein: CASSQGGGEETQYF; CDR3 DNA: TGCGCCAGCAGCCAAGGCGGGGGGGAAGAGACCCAGTACTTC
D gene: TRBD2; clone size: .; J gene: TRBJ2-7; CDR3 length: 15; V gene: TRBV27; CDR3 protein: CASRSVAGDMYEQYF; CDR3 DNA: TGTGCCAGCAGGTCCGTAGCGGGAGATATGTACGAGCAGTACTTC
D gene: .; clone size: few; J gene: TRBJ2-3; CDR3 length: 14; V gene: TRBV27; CDR3 protein: CASSLGRWADTQYF; CDR3 DNA: TGTGCCAGCAGTTTAGGGCGATGGGCAGATACGCAGTATTTT
D gene: .; clone size: few; J gene: TRBJ2-1; CDR3 length: 13; V gene: TRBV19; CDR3 protein: CASRSDPTREQFF; CDR3 DNA: TGTGCCAGTAGATCCGATCCGACGCGGGAGCAGTTCTTC
D gene: TRBD1; clone size: once; J gene: TRBJ1-1; CDR3 length: 15; V gene: TRBV4-1; CDR3 protein: CASSHPGQRNTEAFF; CDR3 DNA: TGCGCCAGCAGCCACCCGGGACAGCGGAACACTGAAGCTTTCTTT
D gene: .; clone size: .; J gene: TRBJ2-3; CDR3 length: 13; V gene: TRBV25-1; CDR3 protein: CASSESGTDTQYF; CDR3 DNA: TGTGCCAGCAGTGAATCGGGAACAGATACGCAGTATTTT
D gene: .; clone size: .; J gene: TRBJ1-3; CDR3 length: 17; V gene: TRBV7-9; CDR3 protein: CASSSPLEMISGNTIYF; CDR3 DNA: TGTGCCAGCAGCTCCCCCCTGGAGATGATCTCTGGAAACACCATATATTTT
D gene: TRBD2; clone size: .; J gene: TRBJ2-5; CDR3 length: 13; V gene: TRBV10-3; CDR3 protein: CAISGREGETQYF; CDR3 DNA: TGTGCCATCAGTGGGCGGGAGGGGGAGACCCAGTACTTC
D gene: .; clone size: .; J gene: TRBJ2-3; CDR3 length: 13; V gene: TRBV5-1; CDR3 protein: CASSFWGRDTQYF; CDR3 DNA: TGCGCCAGCAGCTTTTGGGGACGAGATACGCAGTATTTT
D gene: .; clone size: .; J gene: TRBJ1-2; CDR3 length: 14; V gene: TRBV7-2; CDR3 protein: CASSLPRTADGYTF; CDR3 DNA: TGTGCCAGCAGCTTACCTAGGACCGCGGATGGCTACACCTTC
D gene: .; clone size: .; J gene: TRBJ1-1; CDR3 length: 13; V gene: TRBV19; CDR3 protein: CASSIMANTEAFF; CDR3 DNA: TGTGCCAGTAGTATAATGGCGAACACTGAAGCTTTCTTT
D gene: .; clone size: few; J gene: TRBJ1-5; CDR3 length: 15; V gene: TRBV5-1; CDR3 protein: CASSVDGQPNQPQHF; CDR3 DNA: TGCGCCAGCAGCGTCGATGGACAGCCCAATCAGCCCCAGCATTTT
D gene: TRBD2; clone size: .; J gene: TRBJ2-7; CDR3 length: 16; V gene: TRBV7-9; CDR3 protein: CASSPGGAGRTYEQYF; CDR3 DNA: TGTGCCAGCAGCCCCGGGGGGGCGGGGCGTACCTACGAGCAGTACTTC
D gene: TRBD2; clone size: few; J gene: TRBJ2-1; CDR3 length: 15; V gene: TRBV5-5; CDR3 protein: CASSKRLAEIPEQFF; CDR3 DNA: TGTGCCAGCAGCAAACGACTAGCGGAAATCCCAGAGCAGTTCTTC
D gene: .; clone size: few; J gene: TRBJ2-7; CDR3 length: 14; V gene: TRBV27; CDR3 protein: CASSLYPSTYEQYF; CDR3 DNA: TGTGCCAGCAGTTTATACCCTAGTACCTACGAGCAGTACTTC
D gene: .; clone size: .; J gene: TRBJ1-2; CDR3 length: 12; V gene: TRBV6-1; CDR3 protein: CASSVPVSGYTF; CDR3 DNA: TGTGCCAGCAGTGTACCGGTTAGTGGCTACACCTTC
D gene: TRBD1; clone size: .; J gene: TRBJ1-1; CDR3 length: 14; V gene: TRBV4-1; CDR3 protein: CASSPLEGATEAFF; CDR3 DNA: TGCGCCAGCAGCCCCCTAGAGGGGGCAACTGAAGCTTTCTTT
D gene: TRBD2; clone size: once; J gene: TRBJ2-2; CDR3 length: 15; V gene: TRBV7-3; CDR3 protein: CASTPVAGATGELFF; CDR3 DNA: TGTGCCAGCACCCCGGTAGCGGGGGCGACCGGGGAGCTGTTTTTT
D gene: .; clone size: .; J gene: TRBJ1-1; CDR3 length: 15; V gene: TRBV6-1; CDR3 protein: CASSLSRGVHTEAFF; CDR3 DNA: TGTGCCAGCAGCCTTTCGAGGGGAGTGCACACTGAAGCTTTCTTT
D gene: .; clone size: .; J gene: TRBJ2-1; CDR3 length: 14; V gene: TRBV18; CDR3 protein: CASSPQEGVREQFF; CDR3 DNA: TGTGCCAGCTCACCACAGGAGGGGGTTCGGGAGCAGTTCTTC
D gene: .; clone size: .; J gene: TRBJ2-1; CDR3 length: 11; V gene: TRBV7-9; CDR3 protein: CASSLKYEQFF; CDR3 DNA: TGTGCCAGCAGCTTAAAGTACGAGCAGTTCTTC
D gene: .; clone size: .; J gene: TRBJ1-5; CDR3 length: 14; V gene: TRBV19; CDR3 protein: CASSIVVSNQPQHF; CDR3 DNA: TGTGCCAGTAGTATAGTTGTTAGCAATCAGCCCCAGCATTTT
D gene: .; clone size: few; J gene: TRBJ2-1; CDR3 length: 14; V gene: TRBV9; CDR3 protein: CASSPQGGNNEQFF; CDR3 DNA: TGTGCCAGCAGCCCCCAGGGGGGGAACAATGAGCAGTTCTTC
D gene: .; clone size: .; J gene: TRBJ1-1; CDR3 length: 14; V gene: TRBV12-5; CDR3 protein: CASRSDGGLAEAFF; CDR3 DNA: TGTGCTAGTCGCTCCGATGGGGGCCTCGCTGAAGCTTTCTTT
D gene: .; clone size: .; J gene: TRBJ2-7; CDR3 length: 15; V gene: TRBV6-1; CDR3 protein: CASSDEGMSSYEQYF; CDR3 DNA: TGTGCCAGCAGTGACGAGGGGATGAGCTCCTACGAGCAGTACTTC
D gene: .; clone size: once; J gene: TRBJ2-3; CDR3 length: 15; V gene: TRBV2; CDR3 protein: CASNLQGSHTDTQYF; CDR3 DNA: TGTGCCAGCAACTTACAGGGTTCCCACACAGATACGCAGTATTTT
D gene: .; clone size: .; J gene: TRBJ2-5; CDR3 length: 15; V gene: TRBV5-5; CDR3 protein: CASSFSPSSQETQYF; CDR3 DNA: TGTGCCAGCAGCTTTTCCCCAAGCTCTCAAGAGACCCAGTACTTC
D gene: .; clone size: .; J gene: TRBJ1-4; CDR3 length: 15; V gene: TRBV4-3; CDR3 protein: CASSQDRGQGEKLFF; CDR3 DNA: TGCGCCAGCAGCCAAGATCGGGGGCAGGGGGAAAAACTGTTTTTT
D gene: TRBD1; clone size: few; J gene: TRBJ2-7; CDR3 length: 13; V gene: TRBV19; CDR3 protein: CATSTGGTREQYF; CDR3 DNA: TGTGCCACCTCGACAGGGGGTACTAGAGAGCAGTACTTC
D gene: .; clone size: once; J gene: TRBJ1-2; CDR3 length: 12; V gene: TRBV28; CDR3 protein: CASSLTGYGYTF; CDR3 DNA: TGTGCCAGCAGTTTAACGGGCTATGGCTACACCTTC
D gene: TRBD1; clone size: few; J gene: TRBJ2-5; CDR3 length: 14; V gene: TRBV5-1; CDR3 protein: CASSRDRGQETQYF; CDR3 DNA: TGCGCCAGCAGCAGGGACAGGGGGCAAGAGACCCAGTACTTC
D gene: .; clone size: .; J gene: TRBJ1-1; CDR3 length: 14; V gene: TRBV5-1; CDR3 protein: CASSLFDMNTEAFF; CDR3 DNA: TGCGCCAGCAGCTTATTCGACATGAACACTGAAGCTTTCTTT
D gene: TRBD1; clone size: .; J gene: TRBJ2-5; CDR3 length: 15; V gene: TRBV5-1; CDR3 protein: CASSLGTGGEETQYF; CDR3 DNA: TGCGCCAGCAGCTTGGGTACAGGGGGCGAAGAGACCCAGTACTTC
D gene: .; clone size: .; J gene: TRBJ2-5; CDR3 length: 11; V gene: TRBV2; CDR3 protein: CASGIGETQYF; CDR3 DNA: TGTGCCAGCGGTATTGGGGAGACCCAGTACTTC
D gene: .; clone size: .; J gene: TRBJ2-7; CDR3 length: 11; V gene: TRBV20-1; CDR3 protein: CSARDLYEQYF; CDR3 DNA: TGCAGTGCGCGGGACCTCTACGAGCAGTACTTC
D gene: TRBD2; clone size: .; J gene: TRBJ2-1; CDR3 length: 16; V gene: TRBV6-5; CDR3 protein: CASSYSNGRAWYEQFF; CDR3 DNA: TGTGCCAGCAGTTACTCGAACGGGAGGGCTTGGTATGAGCAGTTCTTC
D gene: TRBD1; clone size: few; J gene: TRBJ2-1; CDR3 length: 16; V gene: TRBV27; CDR3 protein: CASSSLGTGIGDEQFF; CDR3 DNA: TGTGCCAGCAGTTCGCTAGGGACAGGGATCGGCGATGAGCAGTTCTTC
D gene: .; clone size: .; J gene: TRBJ2-7; CDR3 length: 12; V gene: TRBV6-6; CDR3 protein: CASSPVLYEQYF; CDR3 DNA: TGTGCCAGCAGTCCCGTACTTTACGAGCAGTACTTC